The 19 T cell receptor beta chains below come from one sample, sequenced in a study of T cells after posttransplantation cyclophosphamide. The method was immunoSEQ multiplex PCR; TCRdb's version includes in-frame clones alone and lacks a portion of them. The repertoire includes over 15,000 clones, less than 90% of them detected once, and over 8% sits in the top ten. Sequenced sample: memory CD4+ T cells sorted from blood. The receptors were gathered from a young man in good health and a related stem cell transplant donor.

This chain links TRBV19 with TRBJ2-7, with 10 bases identical to TRBD1. Germline CDR1 LNHDA, CDR2 SQIVND (reference sequence). CDR3 length: 15 amino acids. Germline trimming cut 4 bases from V and 6 bases from J; bases unmatched to any gene: 9. Written as DNA, the CDR3 is TGTGCCAGTAGTACATCCGGGACAGGGGTTTCCGAGCAGTACTTC. It specifies CASSTSGTGVSEQYF.

This chain links TRBV18 with TRBJ1-4; 7 nucleotides match TRBD1. Germline CDR1 KGHSH, CDR2 LQKENI. This CDR3 spans 17 amino acids. The junction had 13 bases not matched to a gene; V was cut back by 3 bases and J by 6 bases. The CDR3 nucleotides read TGTGCCAGCTCACCCCGCTCCCGGACAGGCACATATGAAAAACTGTTTTTT. Protein sequence: CASSPRSRTGTYEKLFF.

The rearrangement links TRBV7-2 to TRBJ1-1; D is undetermined. From germline, CDR1 is SGHTA and CDR2 FQGNSA. The germline V and J ends were trimmed by 5 bases and 1 base, with 11 bases remaining between them. This CDR3 contains 14 residues. The CDR3 loop reads CASSRVRPNTEAFF. The CDR3 DNA is TGTGCCAGCAGCCGTGTGAGGCCGAACACTGAAGCTTTCTTT.

The V call is TRBV2, the J call TRBJ2-3; 8 bases are a match to TRBD2. This CDR3 spans 14 amino acids. The junction had 5 bases not matched to a gene; V was cut back by 9 bases and J by 0 bases. Germline V gene lookup returns CDR1 SNHLY and CDR2 FYNNEI. CDR3 nucleotides: TGTGCCAGGAGGATAGCGGGGAGCACAGATACGCAGTATTTT. Protein product: CARRIAGSTDTQYF.

The chain recombines TRBV28 with TRBJ1-2, with TRBD1 identical over 11 bases. V lost 11 bases and J lost 2; bases outside the gene matches: 1. The CDR3 consists of 12 residues. CDR1 is MDHEN and CDR2 is SYDVKM in the germline V gene. The CDR3 protein is CAGQGANYGYTF. DNA for the CDR3: TGTGCCGGACAGGGGGCGAACTATGGCTACACCTTC.

Here the CDR3 DNA reads TGTGCTAGTGGTTTGTTAGTGGGTCGGGGGGCGCGAACTGAAGCTTTCTTT. Protein product: CASGLLVGRGARTEAFF. This sequence joins TRBV12-5 and TRBJ1-1, with a possible D match to TRBD1 (6 bases). The CDR3 is 17 residues long. Germline-derived CDR1 and CDR2 are LGHNT and FRNRAP. V lost 2 bases, J lost 5 bases, and 21 bases lay in between.

The chain combines TRBV2 with TRBJ2-3; D uncertain. The germline V gene has CDR1 SNHLY and CDR2 FYNNEI. Trimming took 10 bases from V and 0 from J, leaving 11 bases between them. The CDR3 contains 13 residues. The CDR3, as DNA: TGTGCCATACGAGGCTCTAGCACAGATACGCAGTATTTT. It yields the protein CAIRGSSTDTQYF.

The gene calls are TRBV9 and TRBJ2-3; the D gene is possibly TRBD1 (6 bases). This CDR3 region has 14 residues. Trimming stripped 3 bases from V and 2 bases from J, with 10 bases between. The germline gives CDR1 SGDLS, CDR2 YYNGEE. The CDR3 DNA is TGTGCCAGCAGCGAGGGACACAACACAGATACGCAGTATTTT. Its protein product is CASSEGHNTDTQYF.

V is TRBV11-2 and J is TRBJ2-7; D might be TRBD2 (7 bases). V was trimmed by 7 bases and J by 6 bases, leaving 25 bases between them. Germline CDR1 SGHAT, CDR2 FQNNGV. This CDR3 spans 16 amino acids. CDR3 in amino acids: CASNPTWGGAFGEQYF. The CDR3 bases are TGTGCCAGCAACCCGACGTGGGGGGGGGCCTTCGGCGAGCAGTACTTC.

The chain carries TRBV4-1 and TRBJ1-2; D call uncertain. V lost 3 bases, J lost 5 bases, and 13 bases lay in between. Germline-derived CDR1 and CDR2 are MGHRA and YSYEKL. The CDR3 spans 14 residues. DNA for the CDR3: TGCGCCAGCAGCCAGGAGGGTTTTGGGTATGGCTACACCTTC. Protein product: CASSQEGFGYGYTF.

This clone has a single count. This sequence joins TRBV12-5 and TRBJ2-5; perhaps TRBD2 as D (6 bases). This CDR3 spans 13 amino acids. CDR1 and CDR2 (germline): LGHNT, FRNRAP. V was cut by 6 bases and J by 5 bases, with 13 bases left in between. CDR3 sequence (DNA): TGTGCTAGTGGCCGGGAGATACGGGAGACCCAGTACTTC. Encoded protein: CASGREIRETQYF.

The genes are TRBV4-2 and TRBJ2-3, with TRBD2 matching over 14 bases. The CDR3 loop spans 18 amino acids. Germline trimming cut 4 bases from V and 1 base from J; bases unmatched to any gene: 7. Germline lookup yields CDR1 LGHNA and CDR2 YNFKEQ. CDR3 region: CASSRVTTSGGGTDTQYF. CDR3 coding DNA: TGTGCCAGCAGCCGAGTTACGACTAGCGGGGGGGGCACAGATACGCAGTATTTT.

The chain has TRBV6-4 and TRBJ2-1; TRBD2 might be the D (6 bases). Germline V gene sequence: CDR1 MRHNA, CDR2 SNTAGT. The CDR3 is 16 residues long. Between the trimmed V and J ends, which lost 6 bases and 0 bases, there was a span of 15 bases. The CDR3 nucleotides read TGTGCCAGCAGCCGCCTAGCGCAGAGCTCCTACAATGAGCAGTTCTTC. Amino acid sequence: CASSRLAQSSYNEQFF.

This clone was observed once. The CDR3 DNA is TGTGCCAGCAGAGCTCATTTGTATGAAAAACTGTTTTTT. It is translated as CASRAHLYEKLFF. The rearrangement links TRBV6-1 to TRBJ1-4, with D unresolved. Between the trimmed V and J ends, which lost 6 bases and 6 bases, there was a span of 11 bases. This CDR3 is built from 13 residues. Germline assignment: CDR1 MNHNS and CDR2 SASEGT.

This clone is a singleton in its sample. V is TRBV28 and J is TRBJ1-6, with 9 bases matching TRBD1. This CDR3 has 17 residues. J gave up 6 bases and V 3 bases, and 9 bases lay outside the gene matches. The germline V gene has CDR1 MDHEN and CDR2 SYDVKM. Here the CDR3 reads CASSLGDRVGGNSPLHF. The CDR3 DNA sequence: TGTGCCAGCAGTTTGGGGGACAGGGTGGGGGGTAATTCACCCCTCCACTTT.

V is TRBV2 and J is TRBJ2-3; 12 nucleotides line up with TRBD2. Germline loops: CDR1 SNHLY, CDR2 FYNNEI. The CDR3 has 16 residues. V was pared by 6 bases and J by 3 bases, with 7 bases of the junction left unmatched. The CDR3 bases are TGTGCCAGCAGCGCCACTACTAGCGGGAGGACAGATACGCAGTATTTT. It encodes CASSATTSGRTDTQYF.

This clone was observed a handful of times. This CDR3 is also generated by other DNA sequences in the sample. The chain has TRBV2 and TRBJ1-6; TRBD1 might be the D (5 bases). The CDR3 spans 14 residues. Germline V gene data show CDR1 as SNHLY and CDR2 as FYNNEI. V was shortened by 6 bases and J by 5 bases, with 11 bases between the two germline ends. Here the CDR3 DNA reads TGTGCCAGCAGCTCGACAGCGAATAATTCACCCCTCCACTTT. Translated: CASSSTANNSPLHF.

Concerning this clone: The CDR3 does not end in the conserved phenylalanine or tryptophan, so this is likely a read error. No DNA is shown, since the ends of the CDR3 on it are uncertain; the CDR3 is the one TCRdb lists. This sequence joins TRBV23-1 and TRBJ2-7; the table's D call TRBD1 went unverified against the DNA. TRBV23-1 carries the ORF label, with uncertain function. Inclusive of both ends, the CDR3 amounts to 12 amino acids. CDR3 residues: CASSQSTGHCFI.

This clone was counted once. The chain employs TRBV7-8 and TRBJ2-3, with 7 nucleotides matching TRBD1. Trimming took 5 bases from V and 3 from J; bases not matched to a gene: 11. The length of the CDR3 is 16 residues. CDR1 is SGHVS and CDR2 is FQNEAQ in the germline V gene. The CDR3 DNA is TGTGCCAGCAGCCGTCCGACAGGGTTGAATACAGATACGCAGTATTTT. This sequence encodes CASSRPTGLNTDTQYF.